The 8 T cell receptor beta chains in this list originate from one sample, sequenced in a study of T cell responses to AZD1222 COVID-19 vaccine (TCRdb year 2021). The library was built by means of the immunoSEQ multiplex PCR assay. The immuneACCESS repertoire file appears here via TCRdb, limited to in-frame rearrangements. These files lack a portion of the clones; in checked studies, under half of the deficit traces to unresolved V genes, and the cause of the others is not known. The sample profile shows just under 90,000 clones; approximately 85% of them were found once. The ten largest clones add up to 5.8% of the sample. The time point label, as the study defines it: baseline before first vaccination. Specimen: peripheral blood, collected on day 0 of AZD1222 vaccination. The receptor source for this set is an adult in good health.

This rearrangement joins TRBV3-1 (or the pseudogene TRBV3-2) to TRBJ2-3, with D unresolved. In germline, CDR1 is LGHDT, CDR2 YNNKEL (reference sequence). The CDR3 runs 12 residues. With 1 base removed from V and 10 bases from J, the gap between germline ends came to 9 bases. Written as DNA, the CDR3 is TGTGCCAGCAGCCAAGTAGGAAGGGCGCAGTATTTT. Protein sequence: CASSQVGRAQYF.

A single count supports this clone. V gene TRBV7-2 combines with J gene TRBJ2-7; 13 nucleotides match TRBD2. This CDR3 spans 18 amino acids. The germline CDR1 and CDR2 sequences are SGHTA and FQGNSA. The trim removed 0 bases at V and 2 bases at J, leaving 7 bases unmatched. The CDR3 protein is CASSLAPGLAGPPYEQYF. The CDR3 region has the DNA TGTGCCAGCAGCTTAGCGCCGGGACTAGCGGGACCTCCCTACGAGCAGTACTTC. Full variable domain (remainder filled in from reference TRBV7-2 and TRBJ2-7): GAGVSQSPSNKVTEKGKDVELRCDPISGHTALYWYRQSLGQGLEFLIYFQGNSAPDKSGLPSDRFSAERTGGSVSTLTIQRTQQEDSAVYLCASSLAPGLAGPPYEQYFGPGTRLTVT.

V and J are TRBV7-8 and TRBJ2-3, with 9 bases fitting TRBD1. With 2 bases clipped from V and 2 bases from J, the junction kept 14 bases outside the gene matches. CDR3 length: 19 amino acids. The germline gives CDR1 SGHVS, CDR2 FQNEAQ. As DNA, the CDR3 is TGTGCCAGCAGCTTATTCGAATCGGGACAGGGATCCCCCACAGATACGCAGTATTTT. Protein sequence: CASSLFESGQGSPTDTQYF. The entire variable domain, with the rest obtained from reference TRBV7-8 and TRBJ2-3, is as follows: GAGVSQSPRYKVAKRGQDVALRCDPISGHVSLFWYQQALGQGPEFLTYFQNEAQLDKSGLPSDRFFAERPEGSVSTLKIQRTQQEDSAVYLCASSLFESGQGSPTDTQYFGPGTRLTVL.

The genes are TRBV5-4 and TRBJ1-2; possible D gene TRBD1, 5 bases. Trimming left V 4 bases short and J 4 bases short, with 5 bases between. Germline V lookup: CDR1 SGHNT, CDR2 YYREEE (reference sequence). The CDR3 contains 11 residues. Here the CDR3 DNA reads TGTGCCAGCAGCCAGGGCTATGGCTACACCTTC. Amino acids: CASSQGYGYTF.

This sequence joins TRBV7-9 and TRBJ2-3; TRBD2 matches 7 bases. CDR3 size: 17 residues. J was trimmed by 6 bases and V by 4 bases; bases with no gene match: 16. Germline V gene sequence: CDR1 SEHNR, CDR2 FQNEAQ (reference sequence). DNA for the CDR3: TGTGCCAGCAGCTCAATTAGACTAGCCGGGAGTTTGGATACGCAGTATTTT. Encoded protein: CASSSIRLAGSLDTQYF.

The J gene is TRBJ2-2, the V gene TRBV7-6; 9 bases fit TRBD2. V was clipped by 1 base and J by 7 bases; unmatched bases: 13. CDR1 is SGHVS, CDR2 FNYEAQ, per germline. This CDR3 region has 18 residues. CDR3 amino acids: CASSLEAPSGRRDGELFF. CDR3 DNA: TGTGCCAGCAGCTTAGAGGCCCCAAGCGGGAGGAGGGACGGGGAGCTGTTTTTT.

This chain joins TRBV4-1 and TRBJ1-3; D is unresolved. Germline loops: CDR1 MGHRA, CDR2 YSYEKL. The CDR3 extends over 15 amino acids. V dropped 1 base and J dropped 1 base, with 8 bases sitting between them. CDR3 DNA: TGCGCCAGCAGCCAAGGTCTAGGGTCTGGAAACACCATATATTTT. Its translation is CASSQGLGSGNTIYF.

The chain recombines TRBV6-2 or TRBV6-3 with TRBJ2-5; 7 positions agree with TRBD2. CDR1 is MNHEY and CDR2 is SVGEGT in the germline V gene. The length of the CDR3 is 15 residues. J was trimmed by 4 bases and V by 2 bases; bases with no gene match: 7. The CDR3 reads CASSYGRLAGETQYF. DNA for the CDR3: TGTGCCAGCAGTTACGGGAGACTAGCCGGAGAGACCCAGTACTTC.